This section outlines one TCR beta chain sequence together with its context. The data were taken from a study of cytotoxic CD8 clonotypes in ibrutinib-treated CLL. Study overall: Timing of response sample collection was a median roughly 11 months after treatment start, with a range of 6 to 36.

The V gene's germline CDR1 is SGHRS and CDR2 YFSETQ. The junction had 5 bases not matched to a gene; V was cut back by 5 bases and J by 7 bases. The CDR3 contains 14 residues. The method was immunoSEQ multiplex PCR; TCRdb's version includes in-frame clones alone and lacks a portion of them. Among 150,000 to 200,000 clones listed, about 72% were seen once. This chain links TRBV5-1 with TRBJ2-1; 11 bases are shared with TRBD2. The TCR sequence derives from a human donor with chronic lymphocytic leukemia. The material was PBMCs, obtained after 24 months of ibrutinib treatment. CDR3 nucleotide sequence: TGCGCCAGCAGTCTGACTAGCGGGAATAATGAGCAGTTCTTC. Protein sequence: CASSLTSGNNEQFF.